This T cell receptor beta chain was found in a study of long-term antiretroviral therapy in people with HIV. The immunoSEQ assay was v3.0, run at survey level. The repertoire was sequenced with immunoSEQ multiplex PCR; TCRdb's copy has only in-frame clones and lacks some. Here the sample spans about 17,000 clones, 75% to 85% being singletons. Sequencing used unsorted PBMCs, obtained at the start of antiretroviral therapy. The source is a man between 25 and 39 years old with HIV.

DNA for the CDR3: TGTGCCTGGTGTTCCCTAACCTTGGGACAGGGAAACACTGAAGCTTTCTTT. It codes for CAWCSLTLGQGNTEAFF. This chain links TRBV30 with TRBJ1-1; TRBD1 aligns across 9 bases. The V segment lost 5 bases and the J segment 2 bases; nucleotides outside the gene matches: 15. The CDR3 contains 17 residues. Germline V lookup: CDR1 GTSNPN, CDR2 SVGIG (reference sequence).